This T cell receptor (beta chain) was identified in a study of blood T cell repertoires in COVID-19. Measured with immunoSEQ multiplex PCR; TCRdb has only the in-frame clones, and not every one. This table holds fewer than 200,000 clones, about four fifths found once. There are 13 residues in the CDR3. V was pared by 3 bases and J by 0 bases, with 2 bases of the junction left unmatched. The germline V gene has CDR1 GTSNPN and CDR2 SVGIG (reference sequence). The chain joins TRBV30 to TRBJ2-7, with 7 bases that match TRBD2. Sequenced sample: peripheral blood. This sequence was found in a woman in her 70s with acute or convalescent COVID-19. The CDR3 region is CAWRGRDSYEQYF. CDR3 sequence (DNA): TGTGCCTGGAGGGGGAGGGACTCCTACGAGCAGTACTTC.